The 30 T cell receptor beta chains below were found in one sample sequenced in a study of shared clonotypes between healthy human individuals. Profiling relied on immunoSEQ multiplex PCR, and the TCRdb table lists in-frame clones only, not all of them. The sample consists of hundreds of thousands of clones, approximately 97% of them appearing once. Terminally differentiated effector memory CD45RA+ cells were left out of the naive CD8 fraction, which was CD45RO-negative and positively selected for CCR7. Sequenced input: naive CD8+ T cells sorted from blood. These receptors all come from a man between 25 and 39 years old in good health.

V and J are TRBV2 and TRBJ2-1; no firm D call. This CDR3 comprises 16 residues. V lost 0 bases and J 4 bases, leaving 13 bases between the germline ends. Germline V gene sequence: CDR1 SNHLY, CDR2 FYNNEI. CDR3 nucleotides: TGTGCCAGCAGTGAAGCACGAGAGCTCCTATACAATGAGCAGTTCTTC. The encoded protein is CASSEARELLYNEQFF.

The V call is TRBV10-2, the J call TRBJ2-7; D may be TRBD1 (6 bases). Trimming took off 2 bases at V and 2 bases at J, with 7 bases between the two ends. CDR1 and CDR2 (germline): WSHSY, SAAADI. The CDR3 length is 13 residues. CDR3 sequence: CASSEQGTYEQYF. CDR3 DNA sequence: TGCGCCAGCAGTGAGCAGGGGACCTACGAGCAGTACTTC.

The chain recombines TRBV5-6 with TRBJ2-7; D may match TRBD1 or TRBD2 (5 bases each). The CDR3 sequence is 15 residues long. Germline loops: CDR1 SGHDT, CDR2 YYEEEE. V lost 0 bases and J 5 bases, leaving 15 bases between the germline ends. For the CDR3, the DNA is TGTGCCAGCAGCTTGGCTGGGGCCCTCGGGGACGAGCAGTACTTC. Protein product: CASSLAGALGDEQYF.

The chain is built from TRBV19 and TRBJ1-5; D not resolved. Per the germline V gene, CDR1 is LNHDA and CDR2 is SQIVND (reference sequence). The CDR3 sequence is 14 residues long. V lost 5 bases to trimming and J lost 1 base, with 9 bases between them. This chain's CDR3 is CASSLVESNQPQHF. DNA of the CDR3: TGTGCCAGTAGTCTGGTGGAGAGCAATCAGCCCCAGCATTTT.

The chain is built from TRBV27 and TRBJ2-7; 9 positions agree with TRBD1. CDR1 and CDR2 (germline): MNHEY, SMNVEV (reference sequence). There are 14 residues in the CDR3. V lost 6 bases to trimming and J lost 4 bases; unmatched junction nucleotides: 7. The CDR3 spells CASSPTGGGYEQYF. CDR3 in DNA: TGTGCCAGCAGCCCGACAGGGGGAGGGTACGAGCAGTACTTC.

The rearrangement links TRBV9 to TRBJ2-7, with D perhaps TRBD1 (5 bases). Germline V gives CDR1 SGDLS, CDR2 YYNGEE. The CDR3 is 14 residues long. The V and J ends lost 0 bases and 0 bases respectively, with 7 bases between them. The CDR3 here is CASSVEGNSYEQYF. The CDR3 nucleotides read TGTGCCAGCAGCGTAGAGGGGAACTCCTACGAGCAGTACTTC.

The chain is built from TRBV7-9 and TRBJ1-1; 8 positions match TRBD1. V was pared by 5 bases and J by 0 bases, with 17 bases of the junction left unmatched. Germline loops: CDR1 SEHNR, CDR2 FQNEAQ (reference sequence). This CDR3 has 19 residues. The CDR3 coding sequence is TGTGCCAGCAGCCCCACCCTTATAGGACAGGGAAAAATGAACACTGAAGCTTTCTTT. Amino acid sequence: CASSPTLIGQGKMNTEAFF.

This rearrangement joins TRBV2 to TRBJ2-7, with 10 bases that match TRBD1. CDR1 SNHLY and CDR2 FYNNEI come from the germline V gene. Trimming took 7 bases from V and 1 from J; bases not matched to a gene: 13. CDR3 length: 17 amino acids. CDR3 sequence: CASNRDRGFSRSYEQYF. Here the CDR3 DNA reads TGTGCCAGCAACCGGGACAGGGGTTTTTCTAGGTCCTACGAGCAGTACTTC. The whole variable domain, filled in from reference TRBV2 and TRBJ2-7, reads EPEVTQTPSHQVTQMGQEVILRCVPISNHLYFYWYRQILGQKVEFLVSFYNNEISEKSEIFDDQFSVERPDGSNFTLKIRSTKLEDSAMYFCASNRDRGFSRSYEQYFGPGTRLTVT.

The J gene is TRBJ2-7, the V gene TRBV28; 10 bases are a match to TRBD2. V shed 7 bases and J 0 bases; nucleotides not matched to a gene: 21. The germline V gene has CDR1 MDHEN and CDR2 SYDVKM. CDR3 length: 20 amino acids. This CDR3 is CASKAVGLMTSGYSSYEQYF. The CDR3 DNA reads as TGTGCCAGCAAGGCGGTGGGGCTGATGACTAGCGGGTACAGCTCCTACGAGCAGTACTTC.

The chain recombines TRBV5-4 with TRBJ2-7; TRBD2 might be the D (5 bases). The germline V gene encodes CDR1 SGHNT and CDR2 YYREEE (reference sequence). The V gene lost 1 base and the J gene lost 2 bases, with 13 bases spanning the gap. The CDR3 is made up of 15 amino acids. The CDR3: CASSLPRVETYEQYF. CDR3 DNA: TGTGCCAGCAGCTTGCCGAGGGTCGAAACCTACGAGCAGTACTTC.

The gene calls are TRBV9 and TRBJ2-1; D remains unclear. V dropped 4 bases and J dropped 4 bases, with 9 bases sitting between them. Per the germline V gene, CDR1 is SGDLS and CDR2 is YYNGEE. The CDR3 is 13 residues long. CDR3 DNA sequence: TGTGCCAGCAGCCTCGGGTCATACAATGAGCAGTTCTTC. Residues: CASSLGSYNEQFF.

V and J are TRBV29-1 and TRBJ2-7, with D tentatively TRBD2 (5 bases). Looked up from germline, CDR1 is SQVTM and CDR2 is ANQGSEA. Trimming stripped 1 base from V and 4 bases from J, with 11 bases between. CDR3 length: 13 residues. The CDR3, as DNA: TGCAGCGTTGAAGTCGGAGGTCAGTACGAGCAGTACTTC. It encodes CSVEVGGQYEQYF.

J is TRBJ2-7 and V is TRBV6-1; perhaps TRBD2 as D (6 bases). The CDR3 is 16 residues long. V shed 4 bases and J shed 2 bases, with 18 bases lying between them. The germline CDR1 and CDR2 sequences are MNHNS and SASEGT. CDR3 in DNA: TGTGCCAGCAGTGTCCGCGGGGATAAGGTTGCCTACGAGCAGTACTTC. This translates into CASSVRGDKVAYEQYF.

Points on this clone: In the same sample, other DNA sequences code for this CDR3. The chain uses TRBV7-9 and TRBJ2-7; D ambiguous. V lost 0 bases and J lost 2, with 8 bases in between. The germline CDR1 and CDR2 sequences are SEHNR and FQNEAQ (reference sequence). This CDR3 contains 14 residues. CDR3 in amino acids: CASSLAVGTYEQYF. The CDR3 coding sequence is TGTGCCAGCAGCTTAGCGGTTGGAACCTACGAGCAGTACTTC.

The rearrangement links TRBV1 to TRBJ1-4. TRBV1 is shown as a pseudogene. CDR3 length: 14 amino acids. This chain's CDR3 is CTSSQEESGEKLFF. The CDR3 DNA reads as TGCACCAGCAGCCAAGAGGAGTCGGGAGAAAAACTGTTTTTT.

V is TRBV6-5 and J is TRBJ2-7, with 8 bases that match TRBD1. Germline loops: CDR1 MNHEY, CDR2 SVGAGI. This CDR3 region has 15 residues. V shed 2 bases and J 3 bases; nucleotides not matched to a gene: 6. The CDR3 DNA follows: TGTGCCAGCAGTTACCCTCGACAGGGGATCTACGAGCAGTACTTC. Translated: CASSYPRQGIYEQYF.

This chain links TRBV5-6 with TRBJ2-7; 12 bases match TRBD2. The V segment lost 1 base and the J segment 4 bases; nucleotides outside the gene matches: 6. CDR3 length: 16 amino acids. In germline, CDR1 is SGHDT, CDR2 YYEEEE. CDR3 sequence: CASSLPSGRAPYEQYF. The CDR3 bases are TGTGCCAGCAGCTTGCCTAGCGGGAGGGCCCCTTACGAGCAGTACTTC.

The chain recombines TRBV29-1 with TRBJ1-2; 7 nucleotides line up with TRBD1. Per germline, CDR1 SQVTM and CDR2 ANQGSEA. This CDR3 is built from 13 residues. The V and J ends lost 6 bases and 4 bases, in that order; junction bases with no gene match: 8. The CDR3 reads CSVGRQGSYGYTF. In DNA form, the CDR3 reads TGCAGCGTGGGTAGACAGGGAAGCTATGGCTACACCTTC.

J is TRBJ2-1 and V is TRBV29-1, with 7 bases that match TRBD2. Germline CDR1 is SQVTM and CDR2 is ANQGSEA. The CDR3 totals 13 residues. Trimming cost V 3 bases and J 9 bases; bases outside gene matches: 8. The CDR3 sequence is CSVEGGSIFEQFF. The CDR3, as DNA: TGCAGCGTTGAGGGCGGGAGTATTTTTGAGCAGTTCTTC.

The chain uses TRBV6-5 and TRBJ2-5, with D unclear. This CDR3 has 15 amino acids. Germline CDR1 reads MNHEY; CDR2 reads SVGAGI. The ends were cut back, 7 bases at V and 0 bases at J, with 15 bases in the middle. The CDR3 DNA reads TGTGCCAGCATTCCACGAGGTTCAGACCAAGAGACCCAGTACTTC. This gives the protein CASIPRGSDQETQYF.

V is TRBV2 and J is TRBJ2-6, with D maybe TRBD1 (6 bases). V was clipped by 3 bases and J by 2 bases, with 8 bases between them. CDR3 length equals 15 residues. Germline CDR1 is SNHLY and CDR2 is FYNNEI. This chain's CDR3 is CASSEGHPGANVLTF. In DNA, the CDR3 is TGTGCCAGCAGTGAGGGACATCCTGGGGCCAACGTCCTGACTTTC.

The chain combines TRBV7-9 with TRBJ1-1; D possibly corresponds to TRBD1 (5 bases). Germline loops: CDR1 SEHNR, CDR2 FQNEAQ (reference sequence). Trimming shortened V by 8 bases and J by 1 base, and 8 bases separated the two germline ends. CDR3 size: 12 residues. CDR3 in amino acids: CASSGTNTEAFF. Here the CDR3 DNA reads TGTGCCAGCTCAGGGACGAACACTGAAGCTTTCTTT.

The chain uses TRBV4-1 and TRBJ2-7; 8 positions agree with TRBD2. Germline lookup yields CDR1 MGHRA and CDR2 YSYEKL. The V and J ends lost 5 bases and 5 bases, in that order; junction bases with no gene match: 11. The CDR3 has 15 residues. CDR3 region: CASSGTGTRGHEQYF. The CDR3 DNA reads TGCGCCAGCAGCGGCACCGGGACTAGGGGCCACGAGCAGTACTTC.

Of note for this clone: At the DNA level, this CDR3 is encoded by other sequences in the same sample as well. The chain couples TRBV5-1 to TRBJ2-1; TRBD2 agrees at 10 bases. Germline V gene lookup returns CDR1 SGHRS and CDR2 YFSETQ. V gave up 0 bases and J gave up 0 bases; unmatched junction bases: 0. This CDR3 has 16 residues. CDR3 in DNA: TGCGCCAGCAGCTTGGGACTAGCGGGCTCCTACAATGAGCAGTTCTTC. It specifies CASSLGLAGSYNEQFF.

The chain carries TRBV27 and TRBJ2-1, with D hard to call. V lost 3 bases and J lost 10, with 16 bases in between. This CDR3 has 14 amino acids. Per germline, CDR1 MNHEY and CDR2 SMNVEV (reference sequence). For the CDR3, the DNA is TGTGCCAGCAGTTTTTTTGGGCAAGCCGGCGAGCAGTTCTTC. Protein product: CASSFFGQAGEQFF.

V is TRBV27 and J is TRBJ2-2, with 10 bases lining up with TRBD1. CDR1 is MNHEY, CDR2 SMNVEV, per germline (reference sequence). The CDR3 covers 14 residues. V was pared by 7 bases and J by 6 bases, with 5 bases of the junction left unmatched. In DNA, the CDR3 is TGTGCCAGCACGGGACAGGGGTTTGCCGGGGAGCTGTTTTTT. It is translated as CASTGQGFAGELFF.

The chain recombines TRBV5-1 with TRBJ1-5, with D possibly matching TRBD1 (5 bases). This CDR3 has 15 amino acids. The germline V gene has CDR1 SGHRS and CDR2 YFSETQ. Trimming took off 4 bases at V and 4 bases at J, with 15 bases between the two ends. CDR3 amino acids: CASSISGTVNQPQHF. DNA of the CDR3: TGCGCCAGCAGCATTTCCGGGACGGTAAATCAGCCCCAGCATTTT.

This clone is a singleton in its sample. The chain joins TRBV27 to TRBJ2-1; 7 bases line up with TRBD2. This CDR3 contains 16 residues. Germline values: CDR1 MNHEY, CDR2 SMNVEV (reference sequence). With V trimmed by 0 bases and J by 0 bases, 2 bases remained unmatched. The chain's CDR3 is CASSLSASGSYNEQFF. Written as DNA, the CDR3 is TGTGCCAGCAGTTTATCGGCTAGCGGCTCCTACAATGAGCAGTTCTTC.

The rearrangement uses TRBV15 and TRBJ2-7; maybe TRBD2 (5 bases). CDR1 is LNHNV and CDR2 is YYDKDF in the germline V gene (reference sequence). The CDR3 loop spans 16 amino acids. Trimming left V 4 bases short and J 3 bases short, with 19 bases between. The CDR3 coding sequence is TGTGCCACCAGCAAAGGCCCCGGAGGAACGGACTACGAGCAGTACTTC. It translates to CATSKGPGGTDYEQYF. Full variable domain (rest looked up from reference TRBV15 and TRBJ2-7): DAMVIQNPRYQVTQFGKPVTLSCSQTLNHNVMYWYQQKSSQAPKLLFHYYDKDFNNEADTPDNFQSRRPNTSFCFLDIRSPGLGDTAMYLCATSKGPGGTDYEQYFGPGTRLTVT.

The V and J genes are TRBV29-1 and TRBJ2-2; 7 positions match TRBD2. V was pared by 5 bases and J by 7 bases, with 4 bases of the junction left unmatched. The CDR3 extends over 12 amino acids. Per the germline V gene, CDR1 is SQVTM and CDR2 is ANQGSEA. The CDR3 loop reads CSVTVAGGELFF. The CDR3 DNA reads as TGCAGCGTTACCGTAGCGGGCGGGGAGCTGTTTTTT.